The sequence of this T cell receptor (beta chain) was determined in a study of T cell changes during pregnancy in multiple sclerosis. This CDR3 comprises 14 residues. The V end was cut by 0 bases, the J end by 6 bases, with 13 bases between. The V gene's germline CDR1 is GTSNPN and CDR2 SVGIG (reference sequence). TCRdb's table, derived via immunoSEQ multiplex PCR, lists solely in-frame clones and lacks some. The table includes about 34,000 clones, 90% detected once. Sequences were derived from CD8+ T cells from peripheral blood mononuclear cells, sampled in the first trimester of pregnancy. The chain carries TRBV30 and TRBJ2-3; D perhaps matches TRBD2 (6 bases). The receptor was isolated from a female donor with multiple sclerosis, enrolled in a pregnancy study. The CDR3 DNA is TGTGCCTGGAGTGTACGATTGGAGGGGGATACGCAGTATTTT. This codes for CAWSVRLEGDTQYF.